A single sample is the source of the 10 T cell receptor beta chains below, sequenced in a study. TCRdb re-derived calls from the 5' RACE reads in MiXCR, one entry per CDR3 protein. The sample lists 55,000 to 75,000 distinct CDR3 sequences; about 31% were seen once. Sequencing was done on a sample of tumor-infiltrating naive CD4+ T cells sorted from the breast tumor. The subset is: naive CD4+ T cells, CD4+CD45RA+CD25-. These receptors were collected from a female donor with breast cancer.

This chain joins TRBV12-3 or TRBV12-4 and TRBJ2-1, with D tentatively TRBD1 (6 bases). The CDR3 has 15 amino acids. The V gene lost 5 bases and the J gene lost 0 bases, with 11 bases spanning the gap. CDR3 DNA: TGTGCCAGCAGTCGAAACAGGGACTCCTACAATGAGCAGTTCTTC. Its translation: CASSRNRDSYNEQFF.

This clonotype has more than one count but fewer than ten. Given a much more abundant clone one base away, this may be a read error. The V and J genes are TRBV5-1 and TRBJ1-2; D call uncertain. CDR1 is SGHRS and CDR2 is YFSETQ in the germline V gene. Trimming stripped 0 bases from V and 1 base from J, with 4 bases between. The CDR3 runs 13 residues. Here the CDR3 DNA reads TGCGCCAGCAGCTTGGACAATAACTATGGCTACACCTTC. It encodes CASSLDNNYGYTF.

This clonotype was detected only a few times. The chain carries TRBV20-1 and TRBJ2-5; possible D gene TRBD2, 6 bases. Germline values: CDR1 DFQATT, CDR2 SNEGSKA (reference sequence). This CDR3 comprises 12 residues. V dropped 6 bases and J dropped 5 bases, with 13 bases sitting between them. The CDR3 region has the DNA TGCAGTGCCCCAGCGGAGGGCGAGACCCAGTACTTC. It translates to CSAPAEGETQYF.

This clonotype occurred a few times. The chain links TRBV28 to TRBJ2-7; 9 nucleotides match TRBD1. The CDR3 has 14 residues. V lost 8 bases to trimming and J lost 4 bases; unmatched junction nucleotides: 9. Germline CDR1 MDHEN, CDR2 SYDVKM. This CDR3 reads CASAHRGRKYEQYF. The CDR3 DNA is TGTGCCAGCGCACACAGGGGGCGGAAGTACGAGCAGTACTTC. The entire variable domain, with the rest obtained from reference TRBV28 and TRBJ2-7, is as follows: DVKVTQSSRYLVKRTGEKVFLECVQDMDHENMFWYRQDPGLGLRLIYFSYDVKMKEKGDIPEGYSVSREKKERFSLILESASTNQTSMYLCASAHRGRKYEQYFGPGTRLTVT.

This clonotype was seen only a few times. The rearrangement joins TRBV7-2 to TRBJ1-2, with D unclear. The CDR3 runs to 14 residues. Germline values: CDR1 SGHTA, CDR2 FQGNSA. V dropped 7 bases and J dropped 8 bases, with 20 bases sitting between them. CDR3 amino acids: CASTLGESFYGYTF. For the CDR3, the DNA is TGTGCCAGCACCCTGGGAGAATCCTTCTACGGCTACACCTTC.

This rearrangement joins TRBV7-8 to TRBJ1-2, with D possibly matching TRBD1 (5 bases). The CDR3 length is 12 residues. V was shortened by 1 base and J by 6 bases, with 6 bases between the two germline ends. In germline, CDR1 is SGHVS, CDR2 FQNEAQ. The CDR3 sequence is CASSLVGDGYTF. In DNA, the CDR3 is TGTGCCAGCAGCTTAGTAGGGGATGGCTACACCTTC.

This clonotype was observed a handful of times. The rearrangement uses TRBV20-1 and TRBJ2-7; 8 bases align to TRBD2. CDR1 and CDR2 from the germline V gene are DFQATT and SNEGSKA (reference sequence). V lost 5 bases and J lost 2; bases outside the gene matches: 11. CDR3 size: 15 residues. CDR3 loop: CSAPGLAVRAYEQYF. The CDR3 coding sequence is TGCAGTGCTCCCGGACTAGCCGTTAGGGCCTACGAGCAGTACTTC.

The chain combines TRBV5-1 with TRBJ2-1; 10 nucleotides line up with TRBD1. There are 15 residues in the CDR3. Per the germline V gene, CDR1 is SGHRS and CDR2 is YFSETQ. The junction had 7 bases not matched to a gene; V was cut back by 2 bases and J by 8 bases. CDR3 sequence (DNA): TGCGCCAGCAGCTTCGACAGGGGGCTGGTTGATGAGCAGTTCTTC. Translating gives CASSFDRGLVDEQFF.

J is TRBJ2-3 and V is TRBV7-9; TRBD1 matches 7 bases. The germline V gene encodes CDR1 SEHNR and CDR2 FQNEAQ (reference sequence). V shed 4 bases and J 4 bases; nucleotides not matched to a gene: 17. CDR3 length: 18 residues. CDR3 residues: CASSSDWGRGKDADTQYF. CDR3 in DNA: TGTGCCAGCAGCTCCGATTGGGGCAGGGGGAAGGACGCAGATACGCAGTATTTT.

This clonotype was seen many times. The chain uses TRBV24-1 and TRBJ2-3; D perhaps matches TRBD1 (7 bases). Germline CDR1 reads KGHDR; CDR2 reads SFDVKD. Between the trimmed V and J ends, which lost 3 bases and 2 bases, there was a span of 20 bases. CDR3 length equals 18 residues. This chain's CDR3 is CATSDPGAGTAFTDTQYF. The DNA of the CDR3 is TGTGCCACCAGTGATCCGGGAGCCGGGACAGCCTTCACAGATACGCAGTATTTT.